This T cell receptor beta chain was sequenced during a study of shared clonotypes between healthy human individuals. On the study more broadly: Per-donor plates numbered three CD4 naive, three CD4 memory, two CD8 naive and one CD8 memory. Broader study findings: Non-shared clonotypes displayed generation probabilities falling below those of clonotypes present in all four donors. Rarefaction exposed incomplete sorted-subset sequencing despite large depth.

V shed 3 bases and J shed 2 bases, with 11 bases lying between them. CDR3 length equals 15 residues. Germline CDR1 reads SGHTA; CDR2 reads FQGNSA. As regards this clone: As yet, its antigen is unknown.

Repertoires were generated with immunoSEQ multiplex PCR, while TCRdb's copy carries only in-frame clones and drops some. The sample has 850,000 to 1,200,000 clones, roughly 70% seen once. Among the donors, all were Caucasian adults who lived in Nashville, Tennessee. V and J are TRBV7-2 and TRBJ2-1; possible D gene TRBD2, 6 bases. This TCR came from a man aged 18 to 29 in good health. The sample consisted of memory CD4+ T cells sorted from blood. Subset indicated: CD45RA-negative fraction. CDR3 in DNA: TGTGCCAGCAGCTTTAGCGGAGGGGCCTACAATGAGCAGTTCTTC. It yields the protein CASSFSGGAYNEQFF.